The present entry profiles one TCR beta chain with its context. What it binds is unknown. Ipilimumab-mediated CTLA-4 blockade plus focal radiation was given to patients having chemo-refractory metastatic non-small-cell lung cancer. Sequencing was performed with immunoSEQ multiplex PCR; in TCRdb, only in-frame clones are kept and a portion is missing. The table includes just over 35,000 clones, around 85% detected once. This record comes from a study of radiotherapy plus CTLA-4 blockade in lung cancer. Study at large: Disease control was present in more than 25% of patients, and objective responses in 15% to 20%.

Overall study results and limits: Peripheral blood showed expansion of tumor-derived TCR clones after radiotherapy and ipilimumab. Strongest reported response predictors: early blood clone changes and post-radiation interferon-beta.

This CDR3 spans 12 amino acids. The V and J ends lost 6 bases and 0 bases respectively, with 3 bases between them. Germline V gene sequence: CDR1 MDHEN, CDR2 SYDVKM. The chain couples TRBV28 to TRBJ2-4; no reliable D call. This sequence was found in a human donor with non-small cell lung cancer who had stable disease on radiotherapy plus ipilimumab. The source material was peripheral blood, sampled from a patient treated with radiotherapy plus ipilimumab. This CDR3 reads CASSLAKNIQYF. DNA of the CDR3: TGTGCCAGCAGCCTAGCCAAAAACATTCAGTACTTC.